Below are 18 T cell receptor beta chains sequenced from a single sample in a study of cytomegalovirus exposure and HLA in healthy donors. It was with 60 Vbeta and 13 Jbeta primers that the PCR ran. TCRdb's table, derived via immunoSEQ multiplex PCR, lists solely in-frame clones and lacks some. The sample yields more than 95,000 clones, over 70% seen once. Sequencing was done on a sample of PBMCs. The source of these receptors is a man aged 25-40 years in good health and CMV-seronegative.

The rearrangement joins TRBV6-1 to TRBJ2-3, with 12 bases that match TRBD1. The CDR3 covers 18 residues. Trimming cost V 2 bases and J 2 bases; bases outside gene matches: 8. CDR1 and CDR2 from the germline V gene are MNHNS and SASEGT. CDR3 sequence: CASSEIGGQGAITDTQYF. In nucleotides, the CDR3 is TGTGCCAGCAGTGAAATCGGGGGACAGGGGGCAATCACAGATACGCAGTATTTT.

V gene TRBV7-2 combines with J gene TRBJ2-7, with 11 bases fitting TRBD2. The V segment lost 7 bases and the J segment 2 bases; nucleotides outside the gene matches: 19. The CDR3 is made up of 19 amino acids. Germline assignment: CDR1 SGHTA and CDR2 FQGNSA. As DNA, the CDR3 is TGTGCCAGCACCAAAGGGGGGACTAGCGGAATCAACCCCCCCTACGAGCAGTACTTC. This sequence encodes CASTKGGTSGINPPYEQYF.

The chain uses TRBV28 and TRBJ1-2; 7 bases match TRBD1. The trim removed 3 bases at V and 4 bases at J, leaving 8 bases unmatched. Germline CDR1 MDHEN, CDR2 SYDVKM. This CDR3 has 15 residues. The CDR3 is CASSFQDRESYGYTF. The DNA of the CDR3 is TGTGCCAGCAGTTTCCAAGACAGGGAGAGCTATGGCTACACCTTC.

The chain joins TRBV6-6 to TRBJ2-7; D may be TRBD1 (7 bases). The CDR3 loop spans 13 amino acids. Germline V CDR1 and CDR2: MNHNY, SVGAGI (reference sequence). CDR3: CATSDREVSEQYF. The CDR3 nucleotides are TGTGCTACCAGCGACAGGGAGGTAAGCGAGCAGTACTTC.

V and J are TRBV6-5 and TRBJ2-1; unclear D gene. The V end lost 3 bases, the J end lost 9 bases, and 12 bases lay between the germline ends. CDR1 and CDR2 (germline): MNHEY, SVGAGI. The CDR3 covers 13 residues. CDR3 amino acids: CASSYSSGFEQFF. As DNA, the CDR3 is TGTGCCAGCAGTTATTCCTCGGGTTTTGAGCAGTTCTTC.

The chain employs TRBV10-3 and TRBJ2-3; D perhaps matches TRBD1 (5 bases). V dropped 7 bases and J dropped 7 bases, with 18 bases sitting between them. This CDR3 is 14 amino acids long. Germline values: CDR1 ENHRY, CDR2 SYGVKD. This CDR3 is CAITTGRDTNTQYF. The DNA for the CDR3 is TGTGCCATCACCACAGGAAGGGATACAAATACGCAGTATTTT.

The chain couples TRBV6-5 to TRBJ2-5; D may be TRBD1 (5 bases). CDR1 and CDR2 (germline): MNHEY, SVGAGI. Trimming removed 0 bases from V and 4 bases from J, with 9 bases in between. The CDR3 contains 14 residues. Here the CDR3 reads CASSYSTARETQYF. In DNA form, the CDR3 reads TGTGCCAGCAGTTACTCGACAGCTAGAGAGACCCAGTACTTC.

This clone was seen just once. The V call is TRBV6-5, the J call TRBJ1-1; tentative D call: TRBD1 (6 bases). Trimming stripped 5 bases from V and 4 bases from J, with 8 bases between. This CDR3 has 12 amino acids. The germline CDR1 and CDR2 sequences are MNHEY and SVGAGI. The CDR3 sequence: CASSTGSTEAFF. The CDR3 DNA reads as TGTGCCAGCAGTACAGGGTCCACTGAAGCTTTCTTT.

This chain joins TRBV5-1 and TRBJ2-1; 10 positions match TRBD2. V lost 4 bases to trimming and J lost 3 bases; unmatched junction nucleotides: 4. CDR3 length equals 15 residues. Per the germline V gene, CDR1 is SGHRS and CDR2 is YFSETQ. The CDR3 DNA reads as TGCGCCAGCAGCGCAGGGACTAGCGTCTACAATGAGCAGTTCTTC. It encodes CASSAGTSVYNEQFF. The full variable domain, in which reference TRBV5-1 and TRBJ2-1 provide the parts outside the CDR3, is KAGVTQTPRYLIKTRGQQVTLSCSPISGHRSVSWYQQTPGQGLQFLFEYFSETQRNKGNFPGRFSGRQFSNSRSEMNVSTLELGDSALYLCASSAGTSVYNEQFFGPGTRLTVL.

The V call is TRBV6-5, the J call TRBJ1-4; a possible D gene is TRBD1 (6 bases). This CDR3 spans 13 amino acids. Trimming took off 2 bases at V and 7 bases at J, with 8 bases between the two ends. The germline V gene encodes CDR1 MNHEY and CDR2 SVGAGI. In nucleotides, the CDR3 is TGTGCCAGCAGTTACCTAGGGGGTGAAAAACTGTTTTTT. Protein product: CASSYLGGEKLFF.

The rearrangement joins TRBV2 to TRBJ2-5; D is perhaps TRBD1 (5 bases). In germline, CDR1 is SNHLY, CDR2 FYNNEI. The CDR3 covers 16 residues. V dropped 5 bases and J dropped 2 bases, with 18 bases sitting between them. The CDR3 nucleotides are TGTGCCAGCAGTCTTAAAGAGATCAGGGCTCAAGAGACCCAGTACTTC. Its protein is CASSLKEIRAQETQYF.

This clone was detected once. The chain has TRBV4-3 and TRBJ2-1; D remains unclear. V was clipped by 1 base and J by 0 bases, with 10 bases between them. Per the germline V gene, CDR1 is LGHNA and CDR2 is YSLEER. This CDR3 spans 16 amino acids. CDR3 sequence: CASSQVYASSYNEQFF. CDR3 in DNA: TGCGCCAGCAGCCAAGTATACGCGAGCTCCTACAATGAGCAGTTCTTC.

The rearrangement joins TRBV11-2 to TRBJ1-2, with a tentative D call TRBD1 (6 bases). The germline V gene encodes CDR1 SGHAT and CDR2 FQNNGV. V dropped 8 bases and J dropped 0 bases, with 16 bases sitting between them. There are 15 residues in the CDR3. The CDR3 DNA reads TGTGCCAGCTCCGGGCAGGGGCGTGCTAACTATGGCTACACCTTC. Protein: CASSGQGRANYGYTF.

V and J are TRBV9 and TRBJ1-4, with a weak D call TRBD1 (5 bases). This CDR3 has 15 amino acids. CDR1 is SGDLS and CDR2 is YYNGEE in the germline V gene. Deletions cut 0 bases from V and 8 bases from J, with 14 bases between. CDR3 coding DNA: TGTGCCAGCAGCGTAGCGGGGGGGGTTGGAGAAAAACTGTTTTTT. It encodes CASSVAGGVGEKLFF.

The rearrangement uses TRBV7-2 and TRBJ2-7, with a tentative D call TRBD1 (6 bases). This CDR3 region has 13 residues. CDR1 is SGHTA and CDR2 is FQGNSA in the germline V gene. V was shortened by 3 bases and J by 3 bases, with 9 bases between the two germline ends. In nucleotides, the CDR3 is TGTGCCAGCAGCTTGGTCAGGGGCTACGAGCAGTACTTC. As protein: CASSLVRGYEQYF.

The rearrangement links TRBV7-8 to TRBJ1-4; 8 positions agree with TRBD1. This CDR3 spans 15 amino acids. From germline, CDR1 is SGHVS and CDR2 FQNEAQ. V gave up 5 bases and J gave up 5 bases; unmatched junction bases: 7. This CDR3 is CASSPQGQANEKLFF. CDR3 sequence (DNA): TGTGCCAGCAGCCCCCAGGGACAGGCGAATGAAAAACTGTTTTTT.

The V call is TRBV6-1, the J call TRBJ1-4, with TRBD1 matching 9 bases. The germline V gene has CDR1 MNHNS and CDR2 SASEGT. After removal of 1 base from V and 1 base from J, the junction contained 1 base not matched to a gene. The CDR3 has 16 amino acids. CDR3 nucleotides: TGTGCCAGCAGTGAAGTGGACAGGGGAACTAATGAAAAACTGTTTTTT. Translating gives CASSEVDRGTNEKLFF.

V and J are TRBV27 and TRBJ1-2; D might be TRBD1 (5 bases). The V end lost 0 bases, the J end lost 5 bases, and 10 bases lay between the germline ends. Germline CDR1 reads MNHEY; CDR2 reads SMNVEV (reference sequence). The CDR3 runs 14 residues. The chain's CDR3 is CASSLSGQIYGYTF. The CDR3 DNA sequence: TGTGCCAGCAGTTTATCGGGGCAGATTTATGGCTACACCTTC.